Presented here are 20 T cell receptor beta chains from one specimen sequenced in a study of human T cells and chemical hapten exposure. The sample's time point: patch test 3, about 24 weeks after DPC sensitization. The treatment was: therapeutic diphenylcyclopropenone sensitization with weekly scalp DPC. The study extracted total RNA from unfractionated whole blood. TCRdb reprocessed the RACE reads with MiXCR, giving one entry per CDR3 protein. The sample contains 30,000 to 40,000 distinct CDR3 sequences, more than 8% of which appear only once. The sample in question was whole blood, obtained in connection with sensitization to the hapten diphenylcyclopropenone (DPC). Every receptor here comes from a man over 45 with alopecia areata. Some clones in this sample may be carry-over from other donors' samples.

This clonotype was seen repeatedly, ten times or more. V gene TRBV4-1 combines with J gene TRBJ2-7; D remains unclear. The CDR3 consists of 14 residues. Germline-derived CDR1 and CDR2 are MGHRA and YSYEKL. V lost 1 base and J lost 3, with 10 bases in between. The DNA for the CDR3 is TGCGCCAGCAGCCAAGGACACTTAGGCTACGAGCAGTACTTC. It encodes CASSQGHLGYEQYF.

Many counts were recorded for this clonotype. The chain couples TRBV27 to TRBJ1-2; D is perhaps TRBD1 (5 bases). The germline CDR1 and CDR2 sequences are MNHEY and SMNVEV (reference sequence). V lost 2 bases, J lost 8 bases, and 18 bases lay in between. The CDR3 is 15 residues long. CDR3 loop: CASSLDGTPTRGYTF. CDR3 nucleotides: TGTGCCAGCAGTTTAGACGGGACCCCCACTCGAGGCTACACCTTC.

This clonotype has a count of ten or more. This chain links TRBV7-2 with TRBJ2-5; no firm D call. Deletions cut 10 bases from V and 5 bases from J, with 17 bases between. The CDR3 is 13 residues long. Germline assignment: CDR1 SGHTA and CDR2 FQGNSA. The CDR3, as DNA: TGTGCCACCTCGGGCGGACCTCCGGAGACCCAGTACTTC. This encodes CATSGGPPETQYF. The variable domain in full, completed from reference TRBV7-2 and TRBJ2-5, reads GAGVSQSPSNKVTEKGKDVELRCDPISGHTALYWYRQSLGQGLEFLIYFQGNSAPDKSGLPSDRFSAERTGGSVSTLTIQRTQQEDSAVYLCATSGGPPETQYFGPGTRLLVL.

This clonotype was seen only a few times. This rearrangement joins TRBV5-6 to TRBJ1-4; the D is unclear. In germline, CDR1 is SGHDT, CDR2 YYEEEE. The V and J ends lost 1 base and 4 bases respectively, with 11 bases between them. The CDR3 is 15 residues long. The CDR3 DNA sequence: TGTGCCAGCAGCTTGACTGGACGGTATAATGAAAAACTGTTTTTT. Protein product: CASSLTGRYNEKLFF.

The DNA for the CDR3 is TGTGCCAGCAGCCAAGACAGGGGAGGCAAAAACATTCAGTACTTC. Encoded protein: CASSQDRGGKNIQYF. The rearrangement joins TRBV4-2 to TRBJ2-4; either TRBD1 or TRBD2 may fit D (6 bases each). The CDR3 totals 15 residues. From germline, CDR1 is LGHNA and CDR2 YNFKEQ. V was pared by 0 bases and J by 3 bases, with 9 bases between.

This clonotype was recorded many times. The genes are TRBV7-8 and TRBJ2-7, with 7 bases matching TRBD1. The CDR3 totals 18 residues. The germline V gene encodes CDR1 SGHVS and CDR2 FQNEAQ. J was trimmed by 1 base and V by 1 base; bases with no gene match: 13. The CDR3 here is CASSLVGTASTSSYEQYF. The DNA of the CDR3 is TGTGCCAGCAGCTTAGTGGGGACAGCGTCCACCTCATCCTACGAGCAGTACTTC.

This clonotype was found a few times. The J gene is TRBJ2-3, the V gene TRBV28; 10 bases fit TRBD2. Germline assignment: CDR1 MDHEN and CDR2 SYDVKM. This CDR3 is 15 amino acids long. Germline trimming cut 6 bases from V and 3 bases from J; bases unmatched to any gene: 6. The CDR3 DNA reads TGTGCCAGCAGCAATAGCGGGAGGAGGACAGATACGCAGTATTTT. This encodes CASSNSGRRTDTQYF.

The count of this clonotype is one. V usage is TRBV29-1 and J usage is TRBJ2-1, with D tentatively TRBD1 (5 bases). Trimming cost V 4 bases and J 0 bases, with 10 bases left between them. The germline V gene encodes CDR1 SQVTM and CDR2 ANQGSEA. The CDR3 extends over 14 amino acids. The CDR3 sequence is CSVGTGSSYNEQFF. The CDR3 DNA reads TGCAGCGTTGGAACAGGCAGCTCCTACAATGAGCAGTTCTTC.

This clonotype was recorded many times. The V gene is TRBV18, the J gene TRBJ2-5; D may be TRBD2 (6 bases). Germline CDR1 and CDR2: KGHSH and LQKENI. With 3 bases removed from V and 5 bases from J, the gap between germline ends came to 19 bases. The CDR3 has 16 amino acids. CDR3 region: CASSPAQPSEGETQYF. Here the CDR3 DNA reads TGTGCCAGCTCACCGGCGCAACCCTCGGAGGGGGAGACCCAGTACTTC.

The V gene is TRBV9, the J gene TRBJ2-1, with TRBD2 matching over 9 bases. CDR3 size: 14 residues. Looked up from germline, CDR1 is SGDLS and CDR2 is YYNGEE. Trimming at V came to 2 bases and at J to 9 bases, leaving 6 bases not matched to a gene. This CDR3 is CASSVSPSGIEQFF. For the CDR3, the DNA is TGTGCCAGCAGCGTCTCCCCTAGCGGGATTGAGCAGTTCTTC.

J is TRBJ2-2 and V is TRBV29-1; 9 positions match TRBD1. The CDR3 has 15 residues. V lost 4 bases and J lost 4; bases outside the gene matches: 7. Germline V gene lookup returns CDR1 SQVTM and CDR2 ANQGSEA. The CDR3 is CSVAPMTGGTGELFF. The CDR3 nucleotides read TGCAGCGTTGCCCCGATGACAGGGGGCACCGGGGAGCTGTTTTTT.

The genes are TRBV10-3 and TRBJ2-7, with D maybe TRBD1 (6 bases). The V end lost 10 bases, the J end lost 2 bases, and 15 bases lay between the germline ends. CDR1 ENHRY and CDR2 SYGVKD come from the germline V gene. The CDR3 runs 13 residues. CDR3 bases: TGTGCCACAACAGGTCAGGGGACCTACGAGCAGTACTTC. Residues: CATTGQGTYEQYF.

Many counts were recorded for this clonotype. The chain recombines TRBV20-1 with TRBJ2-7, with 8 bases that match TRBD2. The CDR3 sequence is 18 residues long. CDR1 DFQATT and CDR2 SNEGSKA come from the germline V gene (reference sequence). The J segment lost 0 bases and the V segment lost 0 bases, leaving 13 bases of the junction unmatched. As DNA, the CDR3 is TGCAGTGCTAGAGATCTTAGTTCATCACTAGCGGACTCCTACGAGCAGTACTTC. Its translation is CSARDLSSSLADSYEQYF.

This clonotype was seen a few times. The V gene is TRBV5-1, the J gene TRBJ2-2, with D maybe TRBD2 (5 bases). The CDR3 runs 14 residues. CDR1 and CDR2 (germline): SGHRS, YFSETQ. Deletions cut 0 bases from V and 7 bases from J, with 10 bases between. This CDR3 is CASSLVGDGGELFF. The CDR3 DNA sequence: TGCGCCAGCAGCTTGGTCGGGGATGGCGGGGAGCTGTTTTTT.

This clonotype appeared a few times. The chain carries TRBV10-3 and TRBJ2-7; no clear D. V lost 5 bases to trimming and J lost 6 bases, with 11 bases between them. Germline V CDR1 and CDR2: ENHRY, SYGVKD. The CDR3 has 12 residues. The CDR3 bases are TGTGCCATCAGTCCAGCAGTGGGCGAGCAGTACTTC. This translates into CAISPAVGEQYF.

At least ten counts were recorded for this clonotype. V and J are TRBV7-8 and TRBJ1-6; possibly TRBD1 for D (5 bases). CDR1 is SGHVS, CDR2 FQNEAQ, per germline. Trimming shortened V by 0 bases and J by 5 bases, and 8 bases separated the two germline ends. The CDR3 is 15 amino acids. DNA for the CDR3: TGTGCCAGCAGCTTAGCGTTACAGGATAATTCACCCCTCCACTTT. Amino acid sequence: CASSLALQDNSPLHF. The full variable domain, completed using reference TRBV7-8 and TRBJ1-6, is GAGVSQSPRYKVAKRGQDVALRCDPISGHVSLFWYQQALGQGPEFLTYFQNEAQLDKSGLPSDRFFAERPEGSVSTLKIQRTQQEDSAVYLCASSLALQDNSPLHFGNGTRLTVT.

This sequence joins TRBV20-1 and TRBJ2-7; 10 bases map to TRBD2. The junction had 9 bases not matched to a gene; V was cut back by 3 bases and J by 4 bases. Germline V gene sequence: CDR1 DFQATT, CDR2 SNEGSKA (reference sequence). The CDR3 extends over 15 amino acids. The CDR3 DNA reads as TGCAGTGCTAGTCCTTCTAGCGGGAGTGTTTACGAGCAGTACTTC. It encodes CSASPSSGSVYEQYF.

This clonotype occurred a few times. The chain joins TRBV7-9 to TRBJ2-7, with TRBD1 matching 9 bases. This CDR3 region has 13 residues. J gave up 6 bases and V 4 bases, and 4 bases lay outside the gene matches. Germline V gene data show CDR1 as SEHNR and CDR2 as FQNEAQ (reference sequence). CDR3 loop: CASSSGQGLEQYF. DNA for the CDR3: TGTGCCAGCAGCTCGGGACAGGGACTCGAGCAGTACTTC.

In its sample, this clonotype was seen a few times. The chain uses TRBV6-6 and TRBJ1-5; 11 nucleotides match TRBD1. The CDR3 totals 15 residues. Trimming cost V 5 bases and J 3 bases; bases outside gene matches: 3. Looked up from germline, CDR1 is MNHNY and CDR2 is SVGAGI (reference sequence). For the CDR3, the DNA is TGTGCCAGCAGTCGGGACAGGGGGAACAATCAGCCCCAGCATTTT. Protein sequence: CASSRDRGNNQPQHF.

The chain combines TRBV9 with TRBJ2-3; 10 positions agree with TRBD2. CDR3 length: 17 amino acids. The junction had 12 bases not matched to a gene; V was cut back by 0 bases and J by 8 bases. Germline V gene lookup returns CDR1 SGDLS and CDR2 YYNGEE. The CDR3 is CASSVVSLLAGVSTQYF. The CDR3 nucleotides are TGTGCCAGCAGCGTAGTCTCCCTCCTAGCGGGAGTGAGTACGCAGTATTTT.